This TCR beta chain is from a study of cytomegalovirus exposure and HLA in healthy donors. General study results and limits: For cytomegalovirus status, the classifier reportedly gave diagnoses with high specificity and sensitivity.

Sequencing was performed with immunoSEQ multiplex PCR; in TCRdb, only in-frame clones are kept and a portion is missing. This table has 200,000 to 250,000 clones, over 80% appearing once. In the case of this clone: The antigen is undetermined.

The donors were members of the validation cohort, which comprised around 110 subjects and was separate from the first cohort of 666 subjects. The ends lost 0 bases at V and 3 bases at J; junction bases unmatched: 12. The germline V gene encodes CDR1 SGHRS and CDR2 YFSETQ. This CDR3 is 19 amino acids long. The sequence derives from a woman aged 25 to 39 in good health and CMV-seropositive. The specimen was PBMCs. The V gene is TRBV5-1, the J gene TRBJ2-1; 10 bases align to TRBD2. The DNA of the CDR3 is TGCGCCAGCAGCTTGGATAGCGAGGGGACTAGCGCCTACTACAATGAGCAGTTCTTC. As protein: CASSLDSEGTSAYYNEQFF.